The 15 T cell receptor beta chains below all came from one sample that was sequenced in a study of cytomegalovirus exposure and HLA in healthy donors. TCRdb's copy holds only in-frame clones and misses some; the assay was immunoSEQ multiplex PCR. Of some 84,000 clones in the sample, under 95% were seen once. The sample comprised PBMCs. These receptors were collected from a man aged 25 to 40 in good health and CMV-seronegative.

In its sample, this clone was seen a few times. The rearrangement joins TRBV27 to TRBJ2-7; D perhaps matches TRBD1 (6 bases). Germline CDR1 MNHEY, CDR2 SMNVEV (reference sequence). V gave up 5 bases and J gave up 6 bases, with 14 bases separating them. The CDR3 runs 13 residues. DNA of the CDR3: TGTGCCAGCAGTGTACACAGGGTTTCCGAGCAGTACTTC. This codes for CASSVHRVSEQYF.

This chain joins TRBV7-9 and TRBJ1-4; 9 bases are a match to TRBD1. The CDR3 extends over 15 amino acids. Germline CDR1 is SEHNR and CDR2 is FQNEAQ (reference sequence). Trimming at V came to 1 base and at J to 7 bases, leaving 4 bases not matched to a gene. This CDR3 reads CASSLGDREGEKLFF. The CDR3 DNA is TGTGCCAGCAGCTTAGGGGACAGGGAAGGTGAAAAACTGTTTTTT.

As to this clone: A read error may account for a junction end that differs from germline. This rearrangement joins TRBV7-7 to TRBJ1-6; D possibly corresponds to TRBD1 (6 bases). There are 16 residues in the CDR3. Germline V CDR1 and CDR2: SSHAT, FNYEAQ (reference sequence). The DNA of the CDR3 is TGTGCTAGCAGCTTGGCCTTGGGACACTATAATTCACCCCTCCACTTT. It encodes CASSLALGHYNSPLHF.

The chain employs TRBV6-1 and TRBJ2-7; D is possibly TRBD2 (6 bases). V was trimmed by 2 bases and J by 0 bases, leaving 11 bases between them. Per germline, CDR1 MNHNS and CDR2 SASEGT. The CDR3 loop spans 15 amino acids. The CDR3 region has the DNA TGTGCCAGCAGTGAATATGGGACTTCCTCCTACGAGCAGTACTTC. It specifies CASSEYGTSSYEQYF.

The genes are TRBV11-3 and TRBJ2-3; a weak D match, TRBD2 (6 bases). In germline, CDR1 is SGHNT, CDR2 YENEEA. V lost 3 bases, J lost 7 bases, and 20 bases lay in between. The CDR3 contains 16 residues. Here the CDR3 DNA reads TGTGCCAGCAGCTTGGGGACTGCGGTCGGGTCGAATACGCAGTATTTT. Translated, it gives CASSLGTAVGSNTQYF.

The chain employs TRBV18 and TRBJ1-2; D is possibly TRBD1 (5 bases). Trimming took 6 bases from V and 2 from J, leaving 13 bases between them. CDR3 length equals 14 residues. Germline V gene lookup returns CDR1 KGHSH and CDR2 LQKENI. The CDR3 is CASSPTGGNYGYTF. DNA of the CDR3: TGTGCCAGCTCCCCCACGGGGGGAAACTATGGCTACACCTTC.

The rearrangement links TRBV11-2 to TRBJ2-5; the D is unclear. The CDR3 loop spans 16 amino acids. Trimming left V 0 bases short and J 5 bases short, with 16 bases between. The V gene's germline CDR1 is SGHAT and CDR2 FQNNGV. This CDR3 reads CASSLDPQPPRETQYF. CDR3 DNA sequence: TGTGCCAGCAGCTTAGACCCACAACCCCCTAGGGAGACCCAGTACTTC.

The chain uses TRBV18 and TRBJ2-7, with 8 positions matching TRBD1. CDR1 and CDR2 from the germline V gene are KGHSH and LQKENI. J was trimmed by 1 base and V by 6 bases; bases with no gene match: 8. The CDR3 has 15 residues. CDR3 region: CASSLTGTGSYEQYF. CDR3 sequence (DNA): TGTGCCAGCTCGCTTACCGGGACAGGTTCCTACGAGCAGTACTTC.

V is TRBV28 and J is TRBJ2-1; 10 bases line up with TRBD2. CDR3 length equals 17 residues. Trimming cost V 5 bases and J 0 bases; bases outside gene matches: 7. Per the germline V gene, CDR1 is MDHEN and CDR2 is SYDVKM. In DNA form, the CDR3 reads TGTGCCAGCAGTCACTTGGGACTAGCGACCTCCTACAATGAGCAGTTCTTC. Its protein product is CASSHLGLATSYNEQFF.

The chain couples TRBV28 to TRBJ2-1, with 7 bases identical to TRBD2. CDR3 length: 15 amino acids. Losses at the gene ends were 3 bases for V and 2 bases for J; bases not matched to a gene: 4. Germline CDR1 and CDR2: MDHEN and SYDVKM. The CDR3 nucleotides read TGTGCCAGCAGTTTTATGGGGGGGACCTACAATGAGCAGTTCTTC. Translating gives CASSFMGGTYNEQFF.

CDR3 residues: CASRGGRYVVAGELFF. CDR3 bases: TGTGCCAGCAGAGGAGGCCGTTATGTCGTTGCCGGGGAGCTGTTTTTT. The chain combines TRBV2 with TRBJ2-2, with D possibly matching TRBD2 (5 bases). V lost 6 bases to trimming and J lost 6 bases, with 20 bases between them. This CDR3 spans 16 amino acids. CDR1 and CDR2 from the germline V gene are SNHLY and FYNNEI. Together with reference TRBV2 and TRBJ2-2, the CDR3 gives the full variable domain: EPEVTQTPSHQVTQMGQEVILRCVPISNHLYFYWYRQILGQKVEFLVSFYNNEISEKSEIFDDQFSVERPDGSNFTLKIRSTKLEDSAMYFCASRGGRYVVAGELFFGEGSRLTVL.

This clone has only a few counts. The chain is built from TRBV4-2 and TRBJ2-1, with 11 bases lining up with TRBD2. The germline CDR1 and CDR2 sequences are LGHNA and YNFKEQ. The CDR3 is made up of 16 amino acids. With 5 bases clipped from V and 4 bases from J, the junction kept 7 bases outside the gene matches. CDR3 loop: CASSSGLAETYNEQFF. In nucleotides, the CDR3 is TGTGCCAGCAGCTCGGGACTAGCGGAGACTTACAATGAGCAGTTCTTC.

This rearrangement joins TRBV6-5 to TRBJ1-1, with 7 nucleotides matching TRBD1. The CDR3 loop spans 14 amino acids. Germline CDR1 and CDR2: MNHEY and SVGAGI. V was clipped by 4 bases and J by 3 bases; unmatched bases: 5. The CDR3 DNA reads TGTGCCAGCAGTTCCACAGGGGTAGACACTGAAGCTTTCTTT. This sequence encodes CASSSTGVDTEAFF.

The chain combines TRBV18 with TRBJ1-2, with D possibly matching TRBD1 (6 bases). Per germline, CDR1 KGHSH and CDR2 LQKENI. The CDR3 has 16 residues. V shed 3 bases and J shed 1 base, with 15 bases lying between them. Here the CDR3 DNA reads TGTGCCAGCTCACCCCGGGACAAGGATCTTAACTATGGCTACACCTTC. Translating it yields CASSPRDKDLNYGYTF.

The chain is built from TRBV14 and TRBJ2-1; 10 positions agree with TRBD2. Trimming took 1 base from V and 2 from J; bases not matched to a gene: 8. Germline lookup yields CDR1 SGHDN and CDR2 FVKESK. The CDR3 totals 18 residues. Written as DNA, the CDR3 is TGTGCCAGCAGCCAAGCTAGCGGGGGACCCCGCGCCTACAATGAGCAGTTCTTC. It codes for CASSQASGGPRAYNEQFF.